A single sample is the source of the 8 T cell receptor beta chains below, sequenced in a study of identical twins (dated by TCRdb to the mid-2010s). The library relied on 5' RACE. Sequencing used an Illumina HiSeq 2000. TCRdb reran the public reads through fastp at Q25 and MiXCR, keeping productive beta chains. All rows with the same CDR3 protein become a single entry with the most common DNA and genes. This sample comprises 700,000 or so distinct CDR3 sequences, about 9.4% of them detected only once. Together, the top ten hold 0.85% to 1% of the sample. The sample was also reused in another study, on yellow fever vaccine responses in identical twins.

The sequenced material came from PBMCs. The receptors derive from a woman aged 18 to 35 in good health.

This clonotype has at least ten counts. The chain uses TRBV7-9 and TRBJ1-6; 7 bases line up with TRBD1. Germline CDR1 is SEHNR and CDR2 is FQNEAQ (reference sequence). The V gene end was trimmed by 1 base and the J gene end by 6 bases; junction bases not matched to a gene: 3. The CDR3 has 15 amino acids. The CDR3 protein is CASSLGRGINSPLHF. CDR3 nucleotide sequence: TGTGCCAGCAGCTTAGGCAGGGGGATTAATTCACCCCTCCACTTT.

This CDR3 is CATSEPGSYEQYF. In nucleotides, the CDR3 is TGTGCCACCAGTGAACCAGGCTCCTACGAGCAGTACTTC. The chain is built from TRBV24-1 and TRBJ2-7; D remains unclear. Trimming took off 4 bases at V and 0 bases at J, with 6 bases between the two ends. Germline values: CDR1 KGHDR, CDR2 SFDVKD. The CDR3 length is 13 residues.

This clonotype was recorded a few times. The V gene is TRBV9, the J gene TRBJ2-1; 8 bases align to TRBD1. CDR1 and CDR2 (germline): SGDLS, YYNGEE. The CDR3 covers 14 residues. Trimming cost V 0 bases and J 10 bases; bases outside gene matches: 6. The CDR3 spells CASSVVAGGSEQFF. The DNA for the CDR3 is TGTGCCAGCAGCGTAGTAGCAGGGGGCAGCGAGCAGTTCTTC.

This clonotype was counted at least ten times. V gene TRBV28 combines with J gene TRBJ2-7; D is ambiguous. The CDR3 extends over 12 amino acids. From germline, CDR1 is MDHEN and CDR2 SYDVKM. V was shortened by 4 bases and J by 4 bases, with 8 bases between the two germline ends. CDR3 sequence (DNA): TGTGCCAGCAGTTCTGTTCAGTACGAGCAGTACTTC. Translating gives CASSSVQYEQYF. Based on the CDR3 plus reference TRBV28 and TRBJ2-7, the full variable domain is DVKVTQSSRYLVKRTGEKVFLECVQDMDHENMFWYRQDPGLGLRLIYFSYDVKMKEKGDIPEGYSVSREKKERFSLILESASTNQTSMYLCASSSVQYEQYFGPGTRLTVT.

The V call is TRBV12-3 or TRBV12-4, the J call TRBJ2-3, with 11 bases that match TRBD2. The length of the CDR3 is 19 residues. V dropped 11 bases and J dropped 5; count of bases not matched to a gene: 24. The CDR3 DNA is TGTGCCTTCAGTTCCTACCCCTTAGCGGGGGGGCAAGGTGGAGATACGCAGTATTTT. It translates to CAFSSYPLAGGQGGDTQYF.

At least ten counts were recorded for this clonotype. The CDR3 sequence: CASSQDSRTQGNEQFF. As DNA, the CDR3 is TGCGCCAGCAGCCAAGATTCTCGGACTCAGGGGAATGAGCAGTTCTTC. The chain is built from TRBV4-3 and TRBJ2-1, with D tentatively TRBD1 (6 bases). Germline-derived CDR1 and CDR2 are LGHNA and YSLEER. The CDR3 runs to 16 residues. V dropped 0 bases and J dropped 7 bases, with 16 bases sitting between them.

The chain links TRBV5-1 to TRBJ1-1, with D possibly matching TRBD1 (6 bases). The CDR3 has 16 amino acids. Germline V gene sequence: CDR1 SGHRS, CDR2 YFSETQ. The V and J ends lost 3 bases and 5 bases respectively, with 20 bases between them. DNA of the CDR3: TGCGCCAGCAGCTCGCCAAGGGGGGGCAAGGGGACTGAAGCTTTCTTT. Its protein product is CASSSPRGGKGTEAFF.

This clonotype was seen only a few times. V usage is TRBV6-1 and J usage is TRBJ2-1, with D unresolved. This CDR3 contains 15 residues. Germline-derived CDR1 and CDR2 are MNHNS and SASEGT. V was trimmed by 5 bases and J by 5 bases, leaving 16 bases between them. The CDR3 protein is CASSPDLNLHNEQFF. Written as DNA, the CDR3 is TGTGCCAGCAGTCCGGATCTTAACCTCCACAATGAGCAGTTCTTC.